This TCR beta chain was captured by sequencing in a study of blood T cell repertoires in COVID-19. As for the study in general: Samples came from the United States, Italy and Spain, spanning acute and convalescent COVID-19.

Only in-frame clones appear in the TCRdb table, and some are missing; sequencing was by immunoSEQ multiplex PCR. Of approximately 150,000 clones detected, around four fifths appear once; the ten largest clones hold roughly 4.9%. The cohort comprised adults aged about 18 to 100 years residing in about two dozen US areas. Cohorts were based on clinical histories the participants reported. Shortly before study entry, within 2 weeks, exposed participants had met a COVID-19 case. Trimming took 0 bases from V and 8 from J; bases not matched to a gene: 2. The germline V gene has CDR1 SGHTS and CDR2 YDEGEE. The CDR3 is 13 amino acids.

The TCR sequence derives from a man between 70 and 80 years old who had been exposed to COVID-19. The chain uses TRBV5-8 and TRBJ2-1; 7 bases are shared with TRBD1. The sequenced material came from PBMCs or T cells enriched from blood (not recorded which). CDR3 amino acids: CASSLARGHEQFF. The CDR3 nucleotides read TGTGCCAGCAGCTTGGCGAGGGGGCATGAGCAGTTCTTC.